The rows below give T cell receptor beta chains drawn from one sample of a study of T-cell memory formation after mild COVID-19. A single record per CDR3 protein comes from TCRdb applying MiXCR to the 5' RACE reads. The data hold 250,000 or so distinct CDR3 sequences, with more than 8% observed a single time. The sequenced sample consisted of PBMCs or a T cell subset sorted from them (not recorded which). These TCRs come from a man aged 18 to 30 who had mild COVID-19 (a few samples of this study predate the infection). Cell type and time point are not known. Both conserved end residues are part of each CDR3. A D gene is named only where the DNA matches it firmly. Only some rows state a clone size, as once, few, many or a class for expanded clones.

once | TRBJ1-5 | . | TRBV24-1 | CATSESHQPQHF | TGTGCCACCAGTGAGTCTCATCAGCCCCAGCATTTT
once | TRBJ2-1 | . | TRBV12-3/TRBV12-4 | CASTQGQLRVF | TGTGCCAGCACCCAGGGCCAACTCAGGGTCTTC
. | TRBJ1-4 | TRBD1 | TRBV4-1 | CASSQLLGQGEKLFF | TGCGCCAGCAGCCAATTGCTCGGACAGGGGGAAAAACTGTTTTTT
. | TRBJ2-2 | . | TRBV20-1 | CSARPSATGELFF | TGCAGTGCTAGGCCGAGTGCGACCGGGGAGCTGTTTTTT
. | TRBJ2-7 | TRBD1 | TRBV5-5 | CASSRNLPGQISYEQYF | TGTGCCAGCAGCCGGAATCTACCGGGACAGATATCCTACGAGCAGTACTTC
many | TRBJ2-4 | TRBD1 | TRBV5-1 | CASSHTTGGKNIQYF | TGCGCCAGCAGCCATACGACAGGGGGAAAAAACATTCAGTACTTC
. | TRBJ1-2 | TRBD1 | TRBV5-1 | CASGLTGAVGGYTF | TGCGCCAGCGGCTTGACAGGGGCTGTCGGGGGCTACACCTTC
. | TRBJ2-1 | . | TRBV20-1 | CSAQPGALYNEQFF | TGCAGTGCTCAACCCGGGGCACTCTACAATGAGCAGTTCTTC
. | TRBJ2-3 | TRBD2 | TRBV3-1 | CASSPSGGRSDTQYF | TGTGCCAGCAGCCCTAGCGGGGGGAGGTCAGATACGCAGTATTTT
many | TRBJ2-1 | TRBD2 | TRBV7-3 | CASSFLAGGNNEQFF | TGTGCCAGCAGCTTTTTAGCGGGGGGGAACAATGAGCAGTTCTTC